Listed below are T cell receptor beta chains from one sample, sequenced in a study of beta chain features in type 1 diabetes. Assay: immunoSEQ multiplex PCR; the TCRdb copy retains only in-frame clones and omits some. The data contain approximately 120,000 clones, 40% of them seen just once; the ten biggest clones take up about 0.07%. Sequencing used stem cell memory CD4+ T cells from blood. The receptors stem from a woman aged 18-29 years in good health. The CDR3 runs from the conserved cysteine through the conserved F or W. A D gene is named only where the DNA matches it firmly. Only part of the rows carry a size: once, few, many, or a class if the clone is expanded.

size	V	D	length	J	CDR3	DNA
-	TRBV28	-	12	TRBJ1-2	CASSSLNYGYTF	TGTGCCAGCAGTTCGTTGAACTATGGCTACACCTTC
-	TRBV5-1	TRBD1	14	TRBJ2-3	CASSPDRGHDTQYF	TGCGCCAGCAGCCCGGACAGGGGGCACGATACGCAGTATTTT
few	TRBV30	-	13	TRBJ1-1	CAWSITENTEAFF	TGTGCCTGGAGCATCACAGAAAACACTGAAGCTTTCTTT
few	TRBV5-8	-	16	TRBJ2-1	CASSWDGAGPNNEQFF	TGTGCCAGCAGCTGGGATGGGGCGGGGCCAAACAATGAGCAGTTCTTC
few	TRBV19	-	17	TRBJ2-1	CASSTRRTGGTYNEQFF	TGTGCCAGTAGTACCCGGAGAACGGGCGGGACCTACAATGAGCAGTTCTTC
-	TRBV28	TRBD2	14	TRBJ2-3	CASSLAGVADTQYF	TGTGCCAGCAGTTTAGCGGGAGTCGCGGATACGCAGTATTTT
few	TRBV27	-	14	TRBJ1-1	CASSLYGVPTEAFF	TGTGCCAGCAGTTTATACGGAGTACCAACTGAAGCTTTCTTT
-	TRBV7-2	-	16	TRBJ2-5	CASSLDPGNAGETQYF	TGTGCCAGCAGCTTAGACCCCGGGAACGCGGGGGAGACCCAGTACTTC
-	TRBV4-1	TRBD2	16	TRBJ2-7	CASSHLTSGFPYEQYF	TGCGCCAGCAGCCACCTCACTAGCGGGTTTCCCTACGAGCAGTACTTC
once	TRBV29-1	TRBD1	14	TRBJ2-3	CSPLDRGSTDTQYF	TGCAGCCCCCTGGACAGGGGTAGCACAGATACGCAGTATTTT
-	TRBV15	-	15	TRBJ1-1	CATSRDPDRNTEAFF	TGTGCCACCAGCAGAGACCCGGACAGAAACACTGAAGCTTTCTTT
few	TRBV7-9	-	15	TRBJ1-1	CASSLEAPSNTEAFF	TGTGCCAGCAGCTTAGAAGCACCGTCGAACACTGAAGCTTTCTTT
-	TRBV15	TRBD2	15	TRBJ2-7	CATSRGTSLGYEQYF	TGTGCCACCAGCCGTGGGACTAGTTTAGGATACGAGCAGTACTTC
-	TRBV21-1	-	14	TRBJ2-3	CASSKEGGTDTQYF	TGTGCCAGCAGCAAAGAGGGGGGCACAGATACGCAGTATTTT
-	TRBV5-1	-	13	TRBJ2-2	CASSFAGYGELFF	TGCGCCAGCAGCTTCGCGGGCTACGGGGAGCTGTTTTTT
few	TRBV29-1	TRBD1	14	TRBJ2-2	CSVVGQLNTGELFF	TGCAGCGTTGTGGGACAGCTGAACACCGGGGAGCTGTTTTTT
few	TRBV2	-	13	TRBJ1-5	CASSRQGNQPQHF	TGTGCCAGCAGTCGACAGGGCAATCAGCCCCAGCATTTT
-	TRBV30	-	14	TRBJ2-7	CAWRWRQSSYEQYF	TGTGCCTGGAGGTGGCGACAGAGCTCCTACGAGCAGTACTTC
few	TRBV15	TRBD1	15	TRBJ1-1	CATSARTGHRTEAFF	TGTGCCACCAGCGCACGGACAGGACATCGCACTGAAGCTTTCTTT
-	TRBV7-3	TRBD1	16	TRBJ2-6	CASSRQGNSGANVLTF	TGTGCCAGCAGCAGACAGGGAAACTCTGGGGCCAACGTCCTGACTTTC
few	TRBV29-1	TRBD1	13	TRBJ1-2	CSSSGGEGYGYTF	TGCAGCTCCTCAGGGGGCGAAGGCTATGGCTACACCTTC
-	TRBV29-1	-	15	TRBJ1-1	CSVCSRFDMNTEAFF	TGCAGCGTTTGTTCCCGTTTCGACATGAACACTGAAGCTTTCTTT
-	TRBV25-1	TRBD2	17	TRBJ2-1	CASSDLGLAGVYNEQFF	TGTGCCAGCAGTGACCTGGGACTAGCGGGAGTGTACAATGAGCAGTTCTTC
once	TRBV19	-	16	TRBJ1-5	CASSISGRGINQPQHF	TGTGCCAGTAGTATTTCCGGACGGGGAATCAATCAGCCCCAGCATTTT
few	TRBV6-6	TRBD1	11	TRBJ2-1	CATYNRGEQFF	TGTGCCACTTATAACAGGGGGGAGCAGTTCTTC
-	TRBV5-1	TRBD1	14	TRBJ1-2	CASSLDRGLEGYTF	TGCGCCAGCAGCTTGGACAGGGGTTTGGAGGGCTACACCTTC
-	TRBV14	-	15	TRBJ1-1	CASSQERMRNTEAFF	TGTGCCAGCAGCCAAGAACGAATGAGGAACACTGAAGCTTTCTTT
few	TRBV5-4	TRBD2	16	TRBJ2-3	CASSQPGLARTDTQYF	TGTGCCAGCAGCCAACCGGGACTAGCTCGCACAGATACGCAGTATTTT
-	TRBV6-1	TRBD1	13	TRBJ2-5	CASRGQGRETQYF	TGTGCCAGCAGGGGACAGGGGCGGGAGACCCAGTACTTC
-	TRBV29-1	-	13	TRBJ2-5	CSVEGGVQETQYF	TGCAGCGTTGAAGGGGGAGTTCAAGAGACCCAGTACTTC
many	TRBV7-9	-	12	TRBJ2-1	CASSLGSSEQFF	TGTGCCAGCAGCTTAGGTAGCAGTGAGCAGTTCTTC
few	TRBV7-9	TRBD1	17	TRBJ2-2	CASSSPVKGAHTGELFF	TGTGCCAGCAGCTCCCCTGTAAAGGGGGCTCACACCGGGGAGCTGTTTTTT
-	TRBV18	-	13	TRBJ1-2	CASSTTGETGYTF	TGTGCCAGCTCTACTACGGGGGAAACTGGCTACACCTTC
few	TRBV28	TRBD1	14	TRBJ2-5	CASSPSDREETQYF	TGTGCCAGCAGTCCCTCAGACAGGGAAGAGACCCAGTACTTC
-	TRBV6-1	-	10	TRBJ1-1	CASRNQGAFF	TGTGCCAGCAGAAATCAGGGAGCTTTCTTT
-	TRBV4-1	-	15	TRBJ1-1	CASSQLRLRGGEAFF	TGCGCCAGCAGCCAACTCCGGTTGCGAGGGGGTGAAGCTTTCTTT
few	TRBV5-1	TRBD2	16	TRBJ2-5	CASSYRLAGHQETQYF	TGCGCCAGCAGCTACAGACTAGCGGGCCACCAAGAGACCCAGTACTTC
-	TRBV25-1	TRBD1	14	TRBJ1-1	CASSASTGGTEAFF	TGTGCCAGCAGTGCATCCACAGGGGGCACTGAAGCTTTCTTT
-	TRBV2	-	13	TRBJ1-5	CASSGGLRQPQHF	TGTGCCAGCAGTGGAGGGTTACGACAGCCCCAGCATTTT
few	TRBV19	TRBD1	13	TRBJ1-4	CASSITTGQKLFF	TGTGCCAGTAGTATCACGACGGGACAGAAACTGTTTTTT
few	TRBV28	TRBD2	16	TRBJ2-7	CASVGIAGLVSYEQYF	TGTGCCAGCGTCGGGATAGCGGGGCTGGTGTCCTACGAGCAGTACTTC
-	TRBV2	-	14	TRBJ1-1	CASRAVETNTEAFF	TGTGCCAGCAGGGCGGTTGAAACGAACACTGAAGCTTTCTTT
few	TRBV7-2	-	15	TRBJ1-5	CASSSPAEAHEPQHF	TGTGCCAGCAGCTCCCCGGCCGAGGCCCACGAGCCCCAGCATTTT
-	TRBV18	TRBD1	13	TRBJ1-4	CASSPDRGEKLFF	TGTGCCAGCTCACCGGACAGGGGTGAAAAACTGTTTTTT
-	TRBV5-1	TRBD2	15	TRBJ2-2	CASRLAVSNTGELFF	TGCGCCAGCCGTCTAGCGGTATCGAACACCGGGGAGCTGTTTTTT
-	TRBV18	TRBD1	16	TRBJ2-7	CASSPGWQGAIVEQYF	TGTGCCAGCTCACCGGGGTGGCAGGGGGCGATTGTCGAGCAGTACTTC
-	TRBV10-3	-	15	TRBJ1-4	CAISGTGTPNEKLFF	TGTGCCATCAGTGGGACCGGGACACCGAATGAAAAACTGTTTTTT
-	TRBV7-2	TRBD2	15	TRBJ2-7	CASSRGTSGAYEQYF	TGTGCCAGCAGCCGCGGGACTAGCGGCGCCTACGAGCAGTACTTC
-	TRBV5-1	-	14	TRBJ2-7	CASSLVTGNYEQYF	TGCGCCAGCAGCTTGGTTACGGGAAACTACGAGCAGTACTTC
-	TRBV25-1	-	13	TRBJ2-2	CASVGQITGELFF	TGTGCCAGCGTGGGGCAGATCACCGGGGAGCTGTTTTTT
-	TRBV7-2	TRBD2	19	TRBJ2-1	CASSWRHGASGSPHNEQFF	TGTGCCAGCAGCTGGAGGCATGGCGCTAGCGGGAGTCCGCACAATGAGCAGTTCTTC